This TCR beta chain was sequenced in a study of T cells in Graves' hyperthyroidism and ophthalmopathy. Germline CDR1 SGHTA, CDR2 FQGTGA. This CDR3 contains 17 residues. V dropped 2 bases and J dropped 4; count of bases not matched to a gene: 11. The TCR beta CDR3 regions underwent amplification using RNA transcripts as the source. When the TCR CDR3 underwent first-round RT-PCR, the HTBI primer set was used. Using its own MiXCR run on the multiplex PCR reads, TCRdb lists one record per CDR3 protein. The data hold approximately 710,000 distinct CDR3 sequences, with 15% to 20% observed a single time. Sequenced sample: blood. The clonotype comes from a man aged 45-65 years with Graves' hyperthyroidism. V is TRBV7-3 and J is TRBJ2-3; TRBD1 aligns across 8 bases. CDR3 region: CASSLGGRTGIPDTQYF. The CDR3, as DNA: TGTGCCAGCAGCTTAGGTGGTCGGACAGGGATCCCAGATACGCAGTATTTT. The full variable domain, rest sourced from reference TRBV7-3 and TRBJ2-3, is GAGVSQTPSNKVTEKGKYVELRCDPISGHTALYWYRQSLGQGPEFLIYFQGTGAADDSGLPNDRFFAVRPEGSVSTLKIQRTERGDSAVYLCASSLGGRTGIPDTQYFGPGTRLTVL.